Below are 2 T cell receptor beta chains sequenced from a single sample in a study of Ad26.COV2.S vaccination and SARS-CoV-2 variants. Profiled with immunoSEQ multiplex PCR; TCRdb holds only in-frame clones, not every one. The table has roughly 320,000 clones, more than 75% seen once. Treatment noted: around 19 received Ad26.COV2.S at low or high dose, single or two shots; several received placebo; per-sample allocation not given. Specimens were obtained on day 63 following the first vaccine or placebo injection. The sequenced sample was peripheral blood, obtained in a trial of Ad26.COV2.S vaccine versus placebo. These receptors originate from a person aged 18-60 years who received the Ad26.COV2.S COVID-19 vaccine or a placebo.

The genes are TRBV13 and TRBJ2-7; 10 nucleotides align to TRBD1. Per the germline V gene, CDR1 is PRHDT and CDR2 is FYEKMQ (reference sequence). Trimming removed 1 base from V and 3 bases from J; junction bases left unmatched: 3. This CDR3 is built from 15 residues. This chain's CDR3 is CASSLAGQGYYEQYF. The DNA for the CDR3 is TGTGCCAGCAGCTTAGCGGGACAGGGGTACTACGAGCAGTACTTC.

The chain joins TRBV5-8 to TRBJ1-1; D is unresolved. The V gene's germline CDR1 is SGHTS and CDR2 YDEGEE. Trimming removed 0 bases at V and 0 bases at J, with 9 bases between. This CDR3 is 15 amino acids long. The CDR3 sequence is CASSLVAGLNTEAFF. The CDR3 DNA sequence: TGTGCCAGCAGCTTGGTCGCAGGACTGAACACTGAAGCTTTCTTT.